Each of the 14 T cell receptor beta chains below was sequenced from the same sample in a study of CD8+ T cells in alopecia areata. Described treatment: oral pan-JAK inhibitor, 5-10 mg twice daily. RNA, once extracted, was reverse transcribed into cDNA for use as the sequencing template. Assay: immunoSEQ multiplex PCR; the TCRdb copy retains only in-frame clones and omits some. The sample has about 210,000 clones; less than 65% are singletons. The sequencing here drew on CD4+ T cells sorted from blood, taken at week 4, from a patient treated with tofacitinib. The receptors derive from a human donor with alopecia areata.

This sequence joins TRBV6-5 and TRBJ2-7; 11 bases line up with TRBD2. The CDR3 has 15 residues. CDR1 and CDR2 from the germline V gene are MNHEY and SVGAGI. The trim removed 5 bases at V and 2 bases at J, leaving 5 bases unmatched. The CDR3 DNA follows: TGTGCCAGCAGTCGACTAGCGGGGAGCCCCTACGAGCAGTACTTC. Protein product: CASSRLAGSPYEQYF.

The chain carries TRBV7-9 and TRBJ2-1; D remains unclear. The germline gives CDR1 SEHNR, CDR2 FQNEAQ (reference sequence). CDR3 size: 14 residues. Trimming cost V 0 bases and J 7 bases, with 10 bases left between them. The CDR3 coding sequence is TGTGCCAGCAGCTTAGCCGGGCAGGTTAATGAGCAGTTCTTC. Its protein is CASSLAGQVNEQFF.

About this clone itself: A junction boundary mismatches the germline segment, possibly from a read error. The rearrangement joins TRBV29-1 to TRBJ2-5; 7 positions agree with TRBD1. There are 13 residues in the CDR3. Germline V CDR1 and CDR2: SQVTM, ANQGSEA. The DNA for the CDR3 is TGCAGCGTAGAAGACAGGGTGCTGGAGACCCAGTACTTC. Amino acids: CSVEDRVLETQYF.

This clone has only a few counts. This chain joins TRBV5-1 and TRBJ2-5; D remains unclear. The CDR3 totals 13 residues. From germline, CDR1 is SGHRS and CDR2 YFSETQ. V was shortened by 0 bases and J by 1 base, with 4 bases between the two germline ends. The CDR3 loop reads CASSLALQETQYF. CDR3 coding DNA: TGCGCCAGCAGCTTGGCCCTCCAAGAGACCCAGTACTTC.

The gene calls are TRBV28 and TRBJ1-6; TRBD1 is a possible D gene (6 bases). Germline values: CDR1 MDHEN, CDR2 SYDVKM. With 2 bases removed from V and 7 bases from J, the gap between germline ends came to 12 bases. CDR3 length: 15 amino acids. The CDR3 loop is CASSLKAGVNSPLHF. In nucleotides, the CDR3 is TGTGCCAGCAGTTTAAAGGCAGGGGTGAATTCACCCCTCCACTTT.

V usage is TRBV7-6 and J usage is TRBJ1-2; 7 nucleotides align to TRBD1. V lost 0 bases, J lost 4 bases, and 5 bases stayed unmatched. The germline V gene has CDR1 SGHVS and CDR2 FNYEAQ. This CDR3 has 15 residues. CDR3 sequence: CASSLAQGGSYGYTF. The CDR3 nucleotides read TGTGCCAGCAGCTTAGCTCAGGGGGGTTCCTATGGCTACACCTTC.

The chain employs TRBV18 and TRBJ1-4; D is ambiguous. V shed 5 bases and J shed 8 bases, with 12 bases lying between them. CDR1 is KGHSH and CDR2 is LQKENI in the germline V gene. CDR3 length equals 13 residues. The CDR3 here is CASSLGSQEKLFF. The CDR3 nucleotides read TGTGCCAGCTCATTAGGGTCGCAAGAAAAACTGTTTTTT.

The J gene is TRBJ2-5, the V gene TRBV5-1; TRBD1 agrees at 7 bases. The germline gives CDR1 SGHRS, CDR2 YFSETQ. With V trimmed by 7 bases and J by 2 bases, 8 bases remained unmatched. The CDR3 runs 14 residues. This chain's CDR3 is CASVPTGPQETQYF. The CDR3 region has the DNA TGCGCCAGCGTACCGACAGGGCCGCAAGAGACCCAGTACTTC.

This chain uses TRBV5-1 with TRBJ2-1; D is perhaps TRBD1 (5 bases). V dropped 0 bases and J dropped 7 bases, with 11 bases sitting between them. The germline V gene has CDR1 SGHRS and CDR2 YFSETQ. This CDR3 is 14 amino acids long. CDR3 nucleotides: TGCGCCAGCAGCTTGGGTTCAGGGTCTAATGAGCAGTTCTTC. Protein product: CASSLGSGSNEQFF. Together with reference TRBV5-1 and TRBJ2-1, the CDR3 gives the full variable domain: KAGVTQTPRYLIKTRGQQVTLSCSPISGHRSVSWYQQTPGQGLQFLFEYFSETQRNKGNFPGRFSGRQFSNSRSEMNVSTLELGDSALYLCASSLGSGSNEQFFGPGTRLTVL.

This chain joins TRBV18 and TRBJ1-1, with 11 bases aligning to TRBD1. CDR3 length: 13 residues. Trimming took 9 bases from V and 4 from J; bases not matched to a gene: 4. Germline V gene lookup returns CDR1 KGHSH and CDR2 LQKENI. This CDR3 reads CASIGTGGTEAFF. The CDR3, as DNA: TGTGCCAGTATAGGGACAGGGGGCACTGAAGCTTTCTTT. Complete variable domain (other parts from reference TRBV18 and TRBJ1-1): NAGVMQNPRHLVRRRGQEARLRCSPMKGHSHVYWYRQLPEEGLKFMVYLQKENIIDESGMPKERFSAEFPKEGPSILRIQQVVRGDSAAYFCASIGTGGTEAFFGQGTRLTVV.

The V gene is TRBV20-1, the J gene TRBJ2-7; D call uncertain. Per germline, CDR1 DFQATT and CDR2 SNEGSKA (reference sequence). V was pared by 3 bases and J by 6 bases, with 6 bases between. The CDR3 length is 10 residues. CDR3 protein: CSARGIEQYF. The DNA of the CDR3 is TGCAGTGCTAGGGGCATCGAGCAGTACTTC.

The J gene is TRBJ2-7, the V gene TRBV18; the match to TRBD1 covers 7 bases. J lost 2 bases, V lost 3 bases, and 7 bases had no gene match. This CDR3 has 15 residues. Germline V gives CDR1 KGHSH, CDR2 LQKENI. As DNA, the CDR3 is TGTGCCAGCTCACCTAAACCGCAGGGGGCCTACGAGCAGTACTTC. This codes for CASSPKPQGAYEQYF.

J is TRBJ1-5 and V is TRBV29-1; no reliable D call. Trimming pared 2 bases from V and 4 bases from J, leaving 9 bases between. The CDR3 loop spans 13 amino acids. The germline V gene has CDR1 SQVTM and CDR2 ANQGSEA. DNA of the CDR3: TGCAGCGTTGAACGTGGGGTTAATCAGCCCCAGCATTTT. It encodes CSVERGVNQPQHF.

In its sample, this clone was seen once. The J gene is TRBJ2-6, the V gene TRBV30; D ambiguous. V was trimmed by 0 bases and J by 4 bases, leaving 19 bases between them. CDR1 is GTSNPN, CDR2 SVGIG, per germline (reference sequence). The CDR3 covers 18 residues. CDR3 nucleotides: TGTGCCTGGAGTGTACAGAGGACCTCCCGCCCCGGGGCCAACGTCCTGACTTTC. Its protein is CAWSVQRTSRPGANVLTF. The full variable domain, completed using reference TRBV30 and TRBJ2-6, is SQTIHQWPATLVQPVGSPLSLECTVEGTSNPNLYWYRQAAGRGLQLLFYSVGIGQISSEVPQNLSASRPQDRQFILSSKKLLLSDSGFYLCAWSVQRTSRPGANVLTFGAGSRLTVL.